This paragraph covers one TCR beta chain sequence. What this receptor recognizes is not known. Per-base quality was not reported, and no clone a single base away is much larger than it. The data were obtained in a study of Graves' ophthalmopathy and Graves' hyperthyroidism (dated by TCRdb to about 2018). For the study in its entirety: Peripheral blood was collected at initial diagnosis, before any treatment. The independent validation cohort included about 19 hyperthyroidism patients plus 17 patients who later progressed from hyperthyroidism to ophthalmopathy. In more than five hyperthyroidism patients, the T-cell repertoires found in thyroid tissue were compared with those found in blood. Following sample collection, hyperthyroidism patients were given methimazole at a starting dose of 30 mg daily, and ophthalmopathy patients were given high-dose intravenous methylprednisolone. The study used signatures of the TCR beta repertoire to tell Graves' ophthalmopathy apart from Graves' hyperthyroidism and to predict which patients would progress to ophthalmopathy. In total, 135 blood samples were TCR-sequenced: 40 to 45 ophthalmopathy, about 75 hyperthyroidism and roughly 17 hyperthyroidism-to-ophthalmopathy patients. A discovery set of 95 to 100 patients (43 ophthalmopathy, approximately 58 stable hyperthyroidism) was enrolled to explore V-J signatures distinguishing ophthalmopathy from hyperthyroidism. The study at large found these results: Most of the expanded thyroid clonotypes with a frequency above 0.001 were also detected in blood, and it was suggested that the thyroid immune response may be reflected by blood repertoires. Ophthalmopathy was separated from stable hyperthyroidism by the 13-signature model with just under 90% sensitivity and around 81% specificity in cross-validation and with 80%/75% in the test set. In validation, the model predicted ophthalmopathy progression with 55% to 71% sensitivity and approximately 72% specificity; some 13 predicted patients were CT-confirmed with GO in a median of about 6.2 months. No statistical method was used to set the sample size in advance, and the investigators knew which group each participant was assigned to.

According to the germline V gene, CDR1 reads MNHEY and CDR2 reads SVGAGI. Germline trimming: 2 bases from V, 3 bases from J; junction bases outside gene matches: 6. The CDR3 runs 15 amino acids, cysteine and phenylalanine included. Of the read, only the CDR3 DNA is kept; its 45 bases are in frame from base 1. The ophthalmopathy patients had moderately to severely active disease, with a Clinical Activity Score of 3 or higher, a NOSPECS grade of 4 or higher, and a disease duration of less than 3 months. Anyone with other autoimmune diseases, uncontrolled infections, pregnancy or lactation was excluded from the study. Clinical symptoms, serum thyroxine, TRAb, thyroid ultrasound and orbital computed tomography formed the basis of the diagnosis. PBMCs were isolated from 10 ml of fresh peripheral blood by Ficoll-Paque density gradient centrifugation. Total RNA was extracted using Trizol reagent, and RNA quality was checked on an Agilent 2100 Bioanalyzer.

TCR beta CDR3 regions were amplified from RNA transcripts for repertoire sequencing. The first round was an RT-PCR using HTBI primers with the Qiagen OneStep RT-PCR kit, and this first round was followed by a second-round multiplex PCR, then size selection and purification. Libraries were sequenced paired-end with 100 bp reads on an Illumina HiSeq2000. Concerning the study's data processing: SOAPnuke was used to process the reads, removing any read that contained adapters or uncalled bases, had a mean Phred below 15, or lacked an exact match to the constant primer or identifier. High-quality paired reads were merged with COPE v1.2.5. Each unique nucleotide sequence was treated as a clonotype, and MiTCR v1.1 was used to align the clonotypes to the IMGT TRB V, D and J references. The analysis was limited to V-J combinations with a frequency above 0.0001, which together covered just over 98% of the repertoires. A TCR clonal expansion and chaos score per V-J combination was defined as the ratio of F50 clonal expansion to chaos observed in the TCRdist matrix. Welch's t-statistics and random forest were used to reduce features to about a dozen V-J combinations, which were fed into a naive Bayes classifier. Thyroid-blood repertoire similarity was quantified with the Morisita-Horn index. TCRdb applied fastp at Q25 and MiXCR to the public reads, then kept only in-frame beta chains. Rows are combined by CDR3 protein, so each entry shows the most common genes and DNA. Clone size and V and J calls follow TCRdb, not the original study. Recorded for this sample are hundreds of thousands of distinct CDR3 sequences; roughly two fifths of them occurred a single time. The ten largest clones add up to 3% to 3.5% of the sample.

Sequencing was carried out using peripheral blood. Recombination connected TRBV6-5 to TRBJ2-7; TRBD1 fits 8 bases in the junction. The clonotype originates from an adult man with Graves' ophthalmopathy. The sequence in DNA is TGTGCCAGCAGTTACGCCGCCGGGACAGGCTACGAGCAGTACTTC. Translation gives CASSYAAGTGYEQYF.